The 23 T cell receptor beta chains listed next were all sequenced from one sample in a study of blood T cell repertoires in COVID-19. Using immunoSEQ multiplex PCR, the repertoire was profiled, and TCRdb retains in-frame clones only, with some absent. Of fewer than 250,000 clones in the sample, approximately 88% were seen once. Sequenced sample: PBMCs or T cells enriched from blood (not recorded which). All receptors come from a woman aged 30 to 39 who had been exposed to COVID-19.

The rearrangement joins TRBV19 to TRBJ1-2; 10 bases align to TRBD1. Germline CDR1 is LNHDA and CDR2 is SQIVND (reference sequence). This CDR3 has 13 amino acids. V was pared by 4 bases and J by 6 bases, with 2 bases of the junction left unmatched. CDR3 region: CASSTTGGDGYTF. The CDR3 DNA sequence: TGTGCCAGTAGTACGACAGGGGGCGATGGCTACACCTTC.

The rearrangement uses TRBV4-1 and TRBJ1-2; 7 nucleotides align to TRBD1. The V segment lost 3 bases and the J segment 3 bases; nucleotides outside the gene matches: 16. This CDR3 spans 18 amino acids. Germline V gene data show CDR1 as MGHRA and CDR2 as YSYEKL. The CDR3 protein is CASSQIGNNRGRDYGYTF. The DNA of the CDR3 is TGCGCCAGCAGCCAGATTGGAAACAACAGGGGAAGGGACTATGGCTACACCTTC.

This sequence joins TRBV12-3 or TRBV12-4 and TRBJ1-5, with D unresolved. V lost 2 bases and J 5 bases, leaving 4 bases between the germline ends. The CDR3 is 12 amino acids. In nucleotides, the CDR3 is TGTGCCAGCAGTTTATCCGATCAGCCCCAGCATTTT. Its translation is CASSLSDQPQHF.

The CDR3 DNA sequence: TGTGCCAGCAGTTCCGGACTCTTTGGCTACACCTTC. It encodes CASSSGLFGYTF. This sequence joins TRBV12-3 or TRBV12-4 and TRBJ1-2, with D uncertain. There are 12 residues in the CDR3. Between the trimmed V and J ends, which lost 4 bases and 7 bases, there was a span of 10 bases.

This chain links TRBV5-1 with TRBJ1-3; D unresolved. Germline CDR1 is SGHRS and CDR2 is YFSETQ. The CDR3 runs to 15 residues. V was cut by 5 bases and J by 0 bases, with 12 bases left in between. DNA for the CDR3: TGCGCCAGCAGAGACACAGAACACTCTGGAAACACCATATATTTT. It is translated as CASRDTEHSGNTIYF.

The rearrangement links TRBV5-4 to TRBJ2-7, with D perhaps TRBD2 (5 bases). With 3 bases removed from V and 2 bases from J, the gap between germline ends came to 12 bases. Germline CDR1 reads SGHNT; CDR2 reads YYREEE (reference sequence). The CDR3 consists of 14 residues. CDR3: CASSSGRDPYEQYF. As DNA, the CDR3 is TGTGCCAGCAGCTCCGGACGGGATCCCTACGAGCAGTACTTC.

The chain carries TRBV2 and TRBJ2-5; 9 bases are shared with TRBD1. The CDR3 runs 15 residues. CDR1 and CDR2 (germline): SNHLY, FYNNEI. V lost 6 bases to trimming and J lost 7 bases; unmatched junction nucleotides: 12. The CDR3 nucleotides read TGTGCCAGCAGCCCCGGGACAGGGTGGAGCGGGACCCAGTACTTC. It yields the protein CASSPGTGWSGTQYF.

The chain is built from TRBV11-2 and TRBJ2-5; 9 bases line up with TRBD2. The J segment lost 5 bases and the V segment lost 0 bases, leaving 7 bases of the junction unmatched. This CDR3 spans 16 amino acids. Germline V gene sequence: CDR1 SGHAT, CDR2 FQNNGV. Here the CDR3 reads CASSLEAPAGGETQYF. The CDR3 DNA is TGTGCCAGCAGCTTAGAAGCCCCAGCGGGAGGTGAGACCCAGTACTTC. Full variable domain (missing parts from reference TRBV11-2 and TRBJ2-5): EAGVAQSPRYKIIEKRQSVAFWCNPISGHATLYWYQQILGQGPKLLIQFQNNGVVDDSQLPKDRFSAERLKGVDSTLKIQPAKLEDSAVYLCASSLEAPAGGETQYFGPGTRLLVL.

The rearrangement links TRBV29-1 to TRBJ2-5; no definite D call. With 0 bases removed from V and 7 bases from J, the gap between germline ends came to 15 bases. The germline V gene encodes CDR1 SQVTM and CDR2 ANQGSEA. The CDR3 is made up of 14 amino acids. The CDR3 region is CSVEDQLRSGTQYF. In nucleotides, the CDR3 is TGCAGCGTTGAAGATCAATTGAGAAGTGGGACCCAGTACTTC.

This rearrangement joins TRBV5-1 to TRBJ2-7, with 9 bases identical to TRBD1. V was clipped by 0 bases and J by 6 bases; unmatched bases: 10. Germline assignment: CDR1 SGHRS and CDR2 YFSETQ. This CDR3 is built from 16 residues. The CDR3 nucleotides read TGCGCCAGCAGCTTGGGCTTAATTGACAGGGGGAGCGAGCAGTACTTC. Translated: CASSLGLIDRGSEQYF.

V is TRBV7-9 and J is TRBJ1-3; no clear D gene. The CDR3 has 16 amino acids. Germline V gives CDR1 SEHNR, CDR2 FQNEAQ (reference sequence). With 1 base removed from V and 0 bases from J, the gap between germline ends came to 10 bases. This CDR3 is CASSLVSGNSGNTIYF. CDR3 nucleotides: TGTGCCAGCAGCTTAGTGTCGGGAAACTCTGGAAACACCATATATTTT.

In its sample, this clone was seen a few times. The CDR3 DNA follows: TGTGCCAGCAGCTTAGGACTAGCGGGGCCTGTGGAGCAGTTCTTC. This gives the protein CASSLGLAGPVEQFF. The chain uses TRBV11-2 and TRBJ2-1; 11 bases line up with TRBD2. CDR3 length: 15 amino acids. Germline V gives CDR1 SGHAT, CDR2 FQNNGV. V gave up 1 base and J gave up 10 bases; unmatched junction bases: 6.

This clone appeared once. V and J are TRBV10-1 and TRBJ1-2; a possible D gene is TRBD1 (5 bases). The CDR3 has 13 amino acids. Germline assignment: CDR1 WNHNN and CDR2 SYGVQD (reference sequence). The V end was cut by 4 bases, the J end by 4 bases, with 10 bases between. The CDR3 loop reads CASSAGGTYGYTF. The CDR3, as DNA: TGCGCCAGCAGTGCCGGGGGGACCTATGGCTACACCTTC.

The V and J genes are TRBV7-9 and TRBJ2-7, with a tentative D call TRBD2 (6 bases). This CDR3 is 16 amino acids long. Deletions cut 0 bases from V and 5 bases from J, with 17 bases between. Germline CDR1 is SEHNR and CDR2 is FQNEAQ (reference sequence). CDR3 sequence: CASSLAHGGSHNEQYF. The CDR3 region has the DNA TGTGCCAGCAGCTTAGCGCATGGAGGGAGTCACAACGAGCAGTACTTC.

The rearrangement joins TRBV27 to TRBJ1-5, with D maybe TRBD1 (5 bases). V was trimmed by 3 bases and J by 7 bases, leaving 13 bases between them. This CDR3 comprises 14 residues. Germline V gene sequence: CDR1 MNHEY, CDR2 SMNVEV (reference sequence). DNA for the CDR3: TGTGCCAGCAGTTTGAGGGGTGCGGGACAGCCCCAGCATTTT. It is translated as CASSLRGAGQPQHF.

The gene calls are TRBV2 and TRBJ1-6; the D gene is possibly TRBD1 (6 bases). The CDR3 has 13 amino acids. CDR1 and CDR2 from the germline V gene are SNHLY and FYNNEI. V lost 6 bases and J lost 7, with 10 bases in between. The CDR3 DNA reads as TGTGCCAGCAGAAGGACAGTGAATTCACCCCTCCACTTT. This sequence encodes CASRRTVNSPLHF.

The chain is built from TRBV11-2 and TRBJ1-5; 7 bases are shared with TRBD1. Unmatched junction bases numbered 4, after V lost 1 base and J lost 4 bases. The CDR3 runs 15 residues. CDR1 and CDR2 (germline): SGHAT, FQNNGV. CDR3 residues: CASSLAGGINQPQHF. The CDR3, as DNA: TGTGCCAGCAGCTTAGCAGGGGGGATTAATCAGCCCCAGCATTTT. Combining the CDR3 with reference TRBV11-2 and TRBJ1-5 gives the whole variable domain EAGVAQSPRYKIIEKRQSVAFWCNPISGHATLYWYQQILGQGPKLLIQFQNNGVVDDSQLPKDRFSAERLKGVDSTLKIQPAKLEDSAVYLCASSLAGGINQPQHFGDGTRLSIL.

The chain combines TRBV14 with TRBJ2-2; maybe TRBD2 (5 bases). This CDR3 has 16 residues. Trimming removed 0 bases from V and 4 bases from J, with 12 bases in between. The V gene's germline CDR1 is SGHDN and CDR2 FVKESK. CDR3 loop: CASSQDLAVVTGELFF. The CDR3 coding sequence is TGTGCCAGCAGCCAAGATCTAGCAGTAGTCACCGGGGAGCTGTTTTTT.

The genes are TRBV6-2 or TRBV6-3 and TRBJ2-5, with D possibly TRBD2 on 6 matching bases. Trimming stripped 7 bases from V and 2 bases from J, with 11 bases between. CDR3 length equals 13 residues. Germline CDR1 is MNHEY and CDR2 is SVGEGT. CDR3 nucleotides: TGTGCCAGCACCCCGGGAGATCAAGAGACCCAGTACTTC. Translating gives CASTPGDQETQYF.

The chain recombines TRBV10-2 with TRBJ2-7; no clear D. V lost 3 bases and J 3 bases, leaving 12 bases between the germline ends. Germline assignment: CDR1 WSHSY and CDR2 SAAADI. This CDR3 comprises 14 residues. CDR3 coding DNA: TGCGCCAGCAGTGACCAGGTATCAGACTACGAGCAGTACTTC. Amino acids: CASSDQVSDYEQYF.

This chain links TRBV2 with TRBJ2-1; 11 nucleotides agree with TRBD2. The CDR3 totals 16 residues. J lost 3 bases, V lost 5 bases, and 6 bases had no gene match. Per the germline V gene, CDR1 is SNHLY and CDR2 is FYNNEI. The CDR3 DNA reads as TGTGCCAGCAGTCTTCCGGGACTAGCGGTCTACAATGAGCAGTTCTTC. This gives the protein CASSLPGLAVYNEQFF.

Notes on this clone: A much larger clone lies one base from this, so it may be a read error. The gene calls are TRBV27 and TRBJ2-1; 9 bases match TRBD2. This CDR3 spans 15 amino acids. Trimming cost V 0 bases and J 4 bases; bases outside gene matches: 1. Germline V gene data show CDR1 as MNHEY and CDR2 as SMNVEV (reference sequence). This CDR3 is CASSLSSGSYNEQFF. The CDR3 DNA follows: TGTGCCAGCAGTTTATCTAGCGGGAGTTACAATGAGCAGTTCTTC.

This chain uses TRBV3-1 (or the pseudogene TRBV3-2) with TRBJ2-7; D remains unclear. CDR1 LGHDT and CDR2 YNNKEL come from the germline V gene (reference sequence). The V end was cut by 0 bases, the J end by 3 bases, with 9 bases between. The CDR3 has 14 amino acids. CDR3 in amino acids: CASSQDQYVYEQYF. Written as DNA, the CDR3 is TGTGCCAGCAGCCAAGATCAGTACGTCTACGAGCAGTACTTC.